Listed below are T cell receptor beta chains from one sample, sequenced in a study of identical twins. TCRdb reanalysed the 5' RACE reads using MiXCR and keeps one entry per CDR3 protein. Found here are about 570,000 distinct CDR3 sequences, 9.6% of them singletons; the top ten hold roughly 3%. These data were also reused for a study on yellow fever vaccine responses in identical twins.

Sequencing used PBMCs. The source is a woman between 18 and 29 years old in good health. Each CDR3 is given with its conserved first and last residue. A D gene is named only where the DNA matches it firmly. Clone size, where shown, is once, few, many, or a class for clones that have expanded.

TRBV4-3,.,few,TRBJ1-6,TGCGCCAGCAGCCAGGCTACAGGGTCAACACCCCTCCACTTT,CASSQATGSTPLHF
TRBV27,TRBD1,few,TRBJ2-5,TGTGCCAGCGGACCGACAGGGCGACAAGAGACCCAGTACTTC,CASGPTGRQETQYF
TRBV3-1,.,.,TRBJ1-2,TGTGCCAGCAGCCAAGAGTCTTATTATGGCTACACCTTC,CASSQESYYGYTF
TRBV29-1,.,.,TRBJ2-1,TGCAGCGCCAGTGGGGGACCCCATTACAATGAGCAGTTCTTC,CSASGGPHYNEQFF
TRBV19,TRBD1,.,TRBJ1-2,TGTGCCAGTAACGACAGGGGAGATGGCTACACCTTC,CASNDRGDGYTF
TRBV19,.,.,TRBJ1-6,TGTGCCAGTAGTATAGCCGGCCGGATACCTAATTCACCCCTCCACTTT,CASSIAGRIPNSPLHF
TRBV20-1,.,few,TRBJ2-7,TGCAGTGCTACCCTCGGGGGACCGGGAGAGCAGTACTTC,CSATLGGPGEQYF
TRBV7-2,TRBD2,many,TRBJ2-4,TGTGCCAGCAGCTTAGGGGGGGGATGGAACATTCAGTACTTC,CASSLGGGWNIQYF
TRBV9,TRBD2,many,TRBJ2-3,TGTGCCAGCAGCGTGGCTAGCGGGGGGGCAGGGGATACGCAGTATTTT,CASSVASGGAGDTQYF
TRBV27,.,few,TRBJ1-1,TGTGCCAGCAGGGGGGAGACAGGGAACACTGAAGCTTTCTTT,CASRGETGNTEAFF
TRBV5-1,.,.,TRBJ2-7,TGCGCCAGCAGTCCTAAGCTAGGGTTCGAGCAGTACTTC,CASSPKLGFEQYF
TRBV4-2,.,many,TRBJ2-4,TGTGCCAGCAGCCAAGATCTCGCGGGGCTAGCCAAAAACATTCAGTACTTC,CASSQDLAGLAKNIQYF
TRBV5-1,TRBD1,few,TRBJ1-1,TGCGCCAGCAGCTACCGGGACAGGGGATTCGGGACTGAAGCTTTCTTT,CASSYRDRGFGTEAFF
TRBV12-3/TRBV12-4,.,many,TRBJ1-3,TGTGCCAGCAGTCCCCGACACGATGTCTCTGGAAACACCATATATTTT,CASSPRHDVSGNTIYF
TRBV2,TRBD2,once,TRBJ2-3,TGTGCCAGCAGTCCAATAGCGGGAGAAACAGATACGCAGTATTTT,CASSPIAGETDTQYF
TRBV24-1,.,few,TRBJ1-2,TGTGCCACCCGGGCGGATTCAGGGGTTGGCTACACCTTC,CATRADSGVGYTF
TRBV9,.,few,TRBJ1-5,TGTGCCAGCAGCGTTTCCACGGGTAGCAATCAGCCCCAGCATTTT,CASSVSTGSNQPQHF
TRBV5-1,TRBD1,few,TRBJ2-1,TGCGCCAGCAGCTTGGCCGACAGGGGGCGGGATGAGCAGTTCTTC,CASSLADRGRDEQFF
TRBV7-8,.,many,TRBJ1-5,TGTGCCAGCAGCTTAAGTGAGGGGGGGAATCAGCCCCAGCATTTT,CASSLSEGGNQPQHF
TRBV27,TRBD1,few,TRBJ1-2,TGTGCCAGCAGCCTGACAGGCGGACAGGATGGCTACACCTTC,CASSLTGGQDGYTF
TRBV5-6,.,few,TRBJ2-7,TGTGCCAGCAGCCCCGAAGGTAGGCCTACCTACGAGCAGTACTTC,CASSPEGRPTYEQYF
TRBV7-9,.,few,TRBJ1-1,TGTGCCAGCAGCCCCGTGGCGGGCACTGAAGCTTTCTTT,CASSPVAGTEAFF
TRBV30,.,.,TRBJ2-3,TGTGCCTGGACTGGAGGCACAGATACGCAGTATTTT,CAWTGGTDTQYF
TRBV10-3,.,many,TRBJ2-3,TGTGCCATCACATCGATGGGAGAAGATACGCAGTATTTT,CAITSMGEDTQYF
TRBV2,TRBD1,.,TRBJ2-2,TGTGCCAGCAGAGAAGGGACAGGGGAGAACACCGGGGAGCTGTTTTTT,CASREGTGENTGELFF
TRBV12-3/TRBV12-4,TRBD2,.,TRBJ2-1,TGTGCCTTCTGCTCCCCGGGACTAGCGGGGGACTCCTACAATGAGCAGTTCTTC,CAFCSPGLAGDSYNEQFF
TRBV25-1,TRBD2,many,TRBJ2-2,TGTGCCAGCAGTGATCCAACCCGAGCGGGGTCCGGGGAGCTGTTTTTT,CASSDPTRAGSGELFF
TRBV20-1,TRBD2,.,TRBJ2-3,TGCAGTGCTAGGAACCCTCCCGGACTAGCCTTATCGTGGGATACGCAGTATTTT,CSARNPPGLALSWDTQYF
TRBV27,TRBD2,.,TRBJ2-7,TGTGCCAGCGCAACTAGCGGGGCCTACGAGCAGTACTTC,CASATSGAYEQYF
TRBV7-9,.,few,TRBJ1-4,TGTGCCAGCAGCTTGCCCCCGGGACCGGCAACTAATGAAAAACTGTTTTTT,CASSLPPGPATNEKLFF
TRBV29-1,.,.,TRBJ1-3,TGCAGCGTTAAGGGGACTGATGGAAACACCATATATTTT,CSVKGTDGNTIYF
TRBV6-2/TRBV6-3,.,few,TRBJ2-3,TGTGCCAGCAGTTACTCGCGCGGGATGGCAGATACGCAGTATTTT,CASSYSRGMADTQYF
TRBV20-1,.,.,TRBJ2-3,TGCAGTGCCCGGATGGGGGGTGTAGATACGCAGTATTTT,CSARMGGVDTQYF
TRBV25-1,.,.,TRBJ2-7,TGTGCCAGCAGTGATGGCGGAAACTCCTACGAGCAGTACTTC,CASSDGGNSYEQYF
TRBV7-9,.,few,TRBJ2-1,TGTGCCAGCAGCTTAGTAGGGCAAGGAGCCTACAATGAGCAGTTCTTC,CASSLVGQGAYNEQFF
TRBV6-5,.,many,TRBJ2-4,TGTGCCAGCAGTTACTCAGGGGGGGAGGTCAACATTCAGTACTTC,CASSYSGGEVNIQYF
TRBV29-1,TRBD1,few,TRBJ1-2,TGCAGCGTACCGGGACAGGGGAGGGACTATGGCTACACCTTC,CSVPGQGRDYGYTF
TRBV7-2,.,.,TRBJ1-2,TGTGCCAGCAGCTTGGGGGACACTCATGGGTATGGCTACACCTTC,CASSLGDTHGYGYTF
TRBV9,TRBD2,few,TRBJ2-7,TGTGCCAGCAGCGGGCCGGGACTAGCGGGACCCTACGAGCAGTACTTC,CASSGPGLAGPYEQYF
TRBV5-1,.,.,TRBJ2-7,TGCGCCAGCAGCTTGACAGCTACAACCCTAGTCGAGCAGTACTTC,CASSLTATTLVEQYF
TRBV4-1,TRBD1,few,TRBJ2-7,TGCGCCAGCAGCCCTAGACAGGGGGCGAGCTCCTACGAGCAGTACTTC,CASSPRQGASSYEQYF
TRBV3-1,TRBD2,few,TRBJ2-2,TGTGCCAGCAGCCAAGAAGGACTAGCGGGAGGGCCCGCTTTATATCGGTCCGGGGAGCTGTTTTTT,CASSQEGLAGGPALYRSGELFF
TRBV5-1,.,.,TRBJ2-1,TGCGCCAGCAGCTTGCCCAGCTACAATGAGCAGTTCTTC,CASSLPSYNEQFF
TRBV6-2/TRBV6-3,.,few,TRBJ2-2,TGTGCCAGCGGAGGGCATACGAACACCGGGGAGCTGTTTTTT,CASGGHTNTGELFF
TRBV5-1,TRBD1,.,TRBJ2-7,TGCGCCAGCAGCCTGGGACAGGGATTTAACGAGCAGTACTTC,CASSLGQGFNEQYF
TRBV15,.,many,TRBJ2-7,TGTGCCACCAGCAGAGGAGAAGGGGGTTACGCCGAGCAGTACTTC,CATSRGEGGYAEQYF
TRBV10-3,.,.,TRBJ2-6,TGTGCCATCAGTGAAGCACAGCCCTCTGGGGCCAACGTCCTGACTTTC,CAISEAQPSGANVLTF
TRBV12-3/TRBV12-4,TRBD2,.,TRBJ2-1,TGTGCCCTCAGTCCCCCCCTAAGTAGCGGGGGGGCAGGGAATGAGCAGTTCTTC,CALSPPLSSGGAGNEQFF
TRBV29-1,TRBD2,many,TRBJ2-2,TGCAGCGTTGACGGACTAGCGGGGGCCCCGAACACCGGGGAGCTGTTTTTT,CSVDGLAGAPNTGELFF
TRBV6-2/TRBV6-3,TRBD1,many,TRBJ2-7,TGTGCCAGCAGTGAGGACAGGACCTACGAGCAGTACTTC,CASSEDRTYEQYF
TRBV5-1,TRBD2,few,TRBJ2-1,TGCGCCAGCAGTACGGGACTAGTCCCCAATGAGCAGTTCTTC,CASSTGLVPNEQFF
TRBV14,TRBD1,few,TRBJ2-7,TGTGCCAGCAGCCGGACAGGTGATTACCACGAGCAGTACTTC,CASSRTGDYHEQYF
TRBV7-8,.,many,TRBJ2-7,TGTGCCAGCAGCTTAGCGGATAGCGGTGCCTACGAGCAGTACTTC,CASSLADSGAYEQYF
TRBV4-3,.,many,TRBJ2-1,TGCGCCAGCAGCTCCCAGGCGACTAGTGGCCCTCGGCAGTTCTTC,CASSSQATSGPRQFF
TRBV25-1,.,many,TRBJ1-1,TGTGCCAGCACCCGGAACACTGAAGCTTTCTTT,CASTRNTEAFF
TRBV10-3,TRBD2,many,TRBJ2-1,TGTGCCATCAGTGAGCCAAAGGAAGAGCGGGGGGGACTATATGAGCAGTTCTTC,CAISEPKEERGGLYEQFF
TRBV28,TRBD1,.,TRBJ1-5,TGTGCCAGCAGTGTCCTCGGGGACAGTTACAATCAGCCCCAGCATTTT,CASSVLGDSYNQPQHF